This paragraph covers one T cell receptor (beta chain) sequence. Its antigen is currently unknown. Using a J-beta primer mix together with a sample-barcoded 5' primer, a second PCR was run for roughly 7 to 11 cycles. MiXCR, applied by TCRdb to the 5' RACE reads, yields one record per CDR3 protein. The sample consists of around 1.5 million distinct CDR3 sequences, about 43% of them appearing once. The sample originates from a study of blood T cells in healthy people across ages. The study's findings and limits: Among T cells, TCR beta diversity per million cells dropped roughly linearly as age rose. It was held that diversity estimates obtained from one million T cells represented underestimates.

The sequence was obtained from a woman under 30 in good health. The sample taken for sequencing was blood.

The CDR3 coding sequence is TGTGCCAGCAGCCGGGACAGCCAGAGCTATTACACCTATGGCTACACCTTC. The encoded protein is CASSRDSQSYYTYGYTF. This chain joins TRBV9 and TRBJ1-2; the match to TRBD1 covers 7 bases. V was pared by 4 bases and J by 4 bases, with 16 bases of the junction left unmatched. CDR1 SGDLS and CDR2 YYNGEE come from the germline V gene. The CDR3 is 17 amino acids.